The T cell receptor (beta chain) described here comes from a study of blood T cell repertoires in COVID-19 (TCRdb year 2020). Regarding the research as a whole: Samples from collaborators originated in the United States, Italy and Spain and spanned both the acute and convalescent phases of COVID-19. The material from the prospective study consisted of cDNA or gDNA derived from T cells, B-cell-depleted T cells, or PBMCs. Subjects who had been exposed to COVID-19, were actively infected with it, or had recovered from it provided the deeply sampled blood TCRbeta repertoires that made up the dataset. The repertoires were released in a freely available public database intended as a resource for research on the immune response to SARS-CoV-2. Samples were obtained from the ongoing ImmuneRACE study (first 160 participants) and from 1,254 subjects provided by 6 global collaborators. A de-identified subject ID, COVID-19 status, age in years and sex were almost always included in the sample metadata. HLA class I and class II types, where available, came from metadata supplied by the sample provider rather than from assay-based typing. Overall study outcomes, separate from this receptor: Clinical and demographic metadata were provided uncurated, with the amount varying by source and participant.

From V the trimming removes 5 bases and from J it removes 3 bases, while the gene matches leave 5 bases of the junction unaccounted for. Sequences ENHRY (CDR1) and SYGVKD (CDR2) are obtained from the germline V gene. The CDR3, cysteine through phenylalanine, is 16 amino acids long. Left in the record is the CDR3 DNA by itself, 48 bases read in frame from the first base. The immunoSEQ Assay, a bias-controlled multiplex PCR, was used to amplify TCRbeta CDR3 regions from genomic DNA. The study's processing was this. The number of nucleated cells in each sample was estimated from the amplification of reference gene primers within the assay. To quantify the absolute abundance of each unique TCRbeta CDR3 rearrangement, sequence reads were collapsed and filtered. For each sample, productive Simpson clonality was calculated as the square root of Simpson's diversity index over productive rearrangements. TCRdb obtained this table from immuneACCESS and retained in-frame rearrangements with V and J assigned. These tables miss some clones; where compared with another copy, unresolved V genes account for less than half of the shortfall, and the remainder is unexplained. For V, J and clone size, that table is used; D and trimming come from the DNA. Recorded for this sample are about 84,000 clones; around 88% of them occurred a single time. The ten largest clones take up 0.95% to 1.5% of the sample.

On this clone: No antigen is known for it. No quality values exist for individual bases; no much larger clone is one base distant.

Each collaborating institution followed its own protocols to collect whole blood in K2EDTA tubes. Collaborator samples were shipped for TCRbeta analysis as frozen whole blood, isolated PBMCs, or DNA extracted from either sample type. Sequenced material: peripheral blood. The sequence came from a man older than 75 with active or convalescent COVID-19. The V gene is TRBV10-3 and the J gene is TRBJ2-1; 12 central nucleotides agree with TRBD2. The nucleotides read TGTGCCATCAGTCTCACGACTAGCGGGGGCTACAATGAGCAGTTCTTC. Protein translation: CAISLTTSGGYNEQFF.